This T cell receptor (beta chain) was documented in a study of CD8 T cells in Susac syndrome (dated by TCRdb to about 2019). In terms of the full investigation: Whether CD8+ T cell activation and differentiation in Susac syndrome was antigen driven was tested using repertoire sequencing. The study compared CD8+ T cell repertoire clonality among 11 to 12 healthy donors, around 14 Susac syndrome patients and about 16 multiple sclerosis patients. Broader findings and caveats from the paper: The number of individuals in the TCR sequencing and HLA analysis was acknowledged as relatively small.

Peripheral blood CD8+ and CD4+ T cells from healthy donors, Susac syndrome patients and multiple sclerosis patients were profiled using high-throughput TCR beta sequencing. The multiple sclerosis controls were treatment-naive patients whose relapsing-remitting disease, either stable or active, fulfilled the revised McDonald criteria. Bulk CD8+ and CD4+ T cells were purified by magnetic negative isolation, while CD8+ TEMRA cells were enriched using FACS. Blood was collected in EDTA tubes and processed within 24 hours, with PBMCs isolated through density gradient centrifugation. PBMCs intended for TCR sequencing were cryopreserved in liquid nitrogen and thawed later in a water bath at 37 degrees C. The sorted or isolated CD4+, CD8+ and CD8+ TEMRA cells reached a purity of at least 90%. RNA was extracted using the RNeasy kit, and about 0.5 to 1 ug of the RNA was reverse transcribed with random hexamers. The immunoSEQ multiplex PCR assay, which covers 54 Vbeta and 13 Jbeta segments, was used to amplify TCR beta CDR3 regions. PCR amplification bias was corrected by using a synthetic template baseline for primer optimization and computational correction. The authors processed their data as follows. Reads were assigned to V, D and J genes according to IMGT and analyzed in immunoSEQ Analyzer, with only productive sequences retained. Clonality was calculated as one minus the Shannon entropy normalized by log2 of the number of productive unique sequences. For each patient and control, public and private clones were evaluated within the 100 most prevalent clones. Clones were defined as Susac-specific when absent from the healthy and MS cohorts, from roughly 1,000 published viral clones and from other ImmuneACCESS disease sequences. Using fastp trimming at Q25 and MiXCR clonotype assembly, TCRdb reanalyzed the public sequencing data and kept in-frame beta chains. Identical CDR3 proteins give one entry, which carries the most common genes and DNA. The V and J calls here are based on TCRdb, not the publication. This sample holds approximately 300,000 distinct CDR3 sequences; around 89% were observed only once. Around 0.18% of the sample comes from the top ten.

As for this clonotype: Its antigen specificity is not known. Base qualities are not provided; no much larger clone lies one nucleotide away.

From cysteine to phenylalanine, the CDR3 is 15 amino acids long. Only the CDR3 region is kept as DNA, spanning 45 bases read in frame from base 1. Per the germline V gene, MGHRA is the CDR1 and YSYEKL is the CDR2. Clipping removes 5 bases from V and 8 bases from J, with 12 as the unmatched junction base count. This receptor was taken from a human donor with multiple sclerosis. The specimen sequenced was CD8+ T cells from PBMCs. The V and J genes are TRBV4-1 and TRBJ2-1; TRBD2 agrees with 7 junctional bases. The DNA sequence is as follows: TGCGCCAGCAGCGGCCTAGCGGACCCTATGGATGAGCAGTTCTTC. This yields the protein CASSGLADPMDEQFF.